The TCR beta chain under discussion was sequenced for a study of identical twins. Findings of the study overall: Beta out-of-frame sequences displayed a weaker excess of sharing between twins.

One entry per CDR3 protein results from TCRdb running MiXCR on the 5' RACE reads. The top ten clones hold about 0.27% of a sample with more than 1.5 million distinct CDR3 sequences, around 29% of them seen once. Worth noting for this clonotype: The antigen remains unidentified.

This CDR3 region has 14 residues. Germline loops: CDR1 MGHDK, CDR2 SYGVNS. V was trimmed by 3 bases and J by 3 bases, leaving 11 bases between them. The specimen sequenced was cord blood. The sequence was obtained from a newborn girl in good health. The chain carries TRBV25-1 and TRBJ1-2, with D unclear. The CDR3 nucleotides are TGTGCCAGCAGTGACCTGGACGGGTACTATGGCTACACCTTC. Encoded protein: CASSDLDGYYGYTF.